What follows are 11 T cell receptor beta chains derived from one specimen sequenced in a study of blood T cells in healthy people across ages. With a J-beta primer mix and a sample-barcoded 5' primer, a second PCR ran about 7 to 11 cycles. TCRdb re-derived calls from the 5' RACE reads in MiXCR, one entry per CDR3 protein. The sample includes approximately 880,000 distinct CDR3 sequences, 40% to 60% seen only once; the top ten take 13%. What was sequenced was blood. The source of these receptors is a man in his thirties or forties in good health.

The chain is built from TRBV20-1 and TRBJ1-1, with no clear D. V was cut by 0 bases and J by 1 base, with 9 bases left in between. Germline V gives CDR1 DFQATT, CDR2 SNEGSKA (reference sequence). This CDR3 has 14 amino acids. The CDR3 sequence is CSARDLRGNTEAFF. The CDR3 DNA follows: TGCAGTGCTAGAGATCTTCGGGGGAACACTGAAGCTTTCTTT.

The V call is TRBV6-2 or TRBV6-3, the J call TRBJ1-5; D perhaps matches TRBD1 (5 bases). The CDR3 loop spans 13 amino acids. V was cut by 6 bases and J by 5 bases, with 11 bases left in between. CDR1 and CDR2 from the germline V gene are MNHEY and SVGEGT. CDR3 sequence (DNA): TGTGCCAGCAGCCAGGGTACGTATCAGCCCCAGCATTTT. This gives the protein CASSQGTYQPQHF.

The chain employs TRBV20-1 and TRBJ2-3; TRBD2 aligns across 10 bases. The CDR3 contains 14 residues. Germline CDR1 DFQATT, CDR2 SNEGSKA (reference sequence). Unmatched junction bases numbered 11, after V lost 6 bases and J lost 8 bases. CDR3 residues: CSAQAGGPGFTQYF. Written as DNA, the CDR3 is TGCAGTGCACAAGCGGGGGGGCCTGGTTTTACGCAGTATTTT.

The chain has TRBV10-3 and TRBJ1-6; D gene uncertain. Germline CDR1 is ENHRY and CDR2 is SYGVKD. Trimming pared 0 bases from V and 7 bases from J, leaving 13 bases between. The CDR3 extends over 16 amino acids. The CDR3: CAISESQASVNSPLHF. DNA for the CDR3: TGTGCCATCAGTGAGTCTCAGGCCAGCGTAAATTCACCCCTCCACTTT.

The chain links TRBV3-1 to TRBJ1-5; weak D call: TRBD1 (5 bases). V was pared by 4 bases and J by 4 bases, with 11 bases between. CDR3 size: 14 residues. CDR1 is LGHDT and CDR2 is YNNKEL in the germline V gene (reference sequence). CDR3: CASSRGRENQPQHF. In DNA, the CDR3 is TGTGCCAGCAGCCGGGGACGGGAAAATCAGCCCCAGCATTTT.

This clonotype was recorded a few times. The chain links TRBV29-1 to TRBJ2-7; D is perhaps TRBD1 (6 bases). Germline CDR1 is SQVTM and CDR2 is ANQGSEA. The CDR3 covers 14 residues. V gave up 2 bases and J gave up 1 base, with 12 bases separating them. The CDR3 bases are TGCAGCGTTGAAAGGGACACACCATCCTACGAGCAGTACTTC. Its translation: CSVERDTPSYEQYF.

There are many counts of this clonotype. The chain joins TRBV29-1 to TRBJ2-3; D ambiguous. Germline V gene lookup returns CDR1 SQVTM and CDR2 ANQGSEA. The CDR3 contains 13 residues. V lost 1 base and J 2 bases, leaving 7 bases between the germline ends. This chain's CDR3 is CSVEGTDTDTQYF. The CDR3 coding sequence is TGCAGCGTTGAAGGGACGGACACAGATACGCAGTATTTT.

The CDR3 DNA sequence: TGCAGTGCTAGTCCGGCGGGTGGTTTCAATCAGCCCCAGCATTTT. It encodes CSASPAGGFNQPQHF. The chain has TRBV20-1 and TRBJ1-5; D uncertain. The V and J ends lost 3 bases and 3 bases respectively, with 15 bases between them. CDR3 length equals 15 residues. Germline CDR1 DFQATT, CDR2 SNEGSKA (reference sequence).

A remark on this clonotype: One end of the junction varies from germline; a read error may be responsible. V is TRBV28 and J is TRBJ2-1; possibly TRBD2 for D (5 bases). The CDR3 consists of 16 residues. Germline CDR1 and CDR2: MDHEN and SYDVKM. CDR3: CASSSSVGGPWDERFF. The CDR3 nucleotides are TGTGCCAGCAGTTCCTCCGTTGGCGGGCCGTGGGATGAGCGGTTCTTC.

The J gene is TRBJ2-7, the V gene TRBV20-1; D may be TRBD1 (5 bases). The V end was cut by 7 bases, the J end by 10 bases, with 20 bases between. Germline V gene data show CDR1 as DFQATT and CDR2 as SNEGSKA (reference sequence). CDR3 length equals 12 residues. The CDR3 protein is CSVPRQQEAQYF. In DNA, the CDR3 is TGCAGTGTCCCCCGACAGCAAGAGGCCCAGTACTTC.

The chain couples TRBV4-1 to TRBJ1-4; 9 bases are a match to TRBD1. The CDR3 is 16 amino acids. CDR1 is MGHRA and CDR2 is YSYEKL in the germline V gene. J lost 8 bases, V lost 4 bases, and 11 bases had no gene match. Here the CDR3 reads CASSPGGTGRNEKLFF. The CDR3 bases are TGCGCCAGCAGCCCCGGGGGGACAGGGCGAAACGAAAAACTGTTTTTT.